What follows describes a single T cell receptor beta chain. The antigen this receptor binds is unknown. Qualities for individual bases were not recorded, and no much larger clone is one base off. Collaborating institutions collected whole blood in K2EDTA tubes following their own protocols. For TCRbeta analysis, collaborators shipped samples as frozen whole blood, isolated PBMCs, or DNA extracted from either of those sample types. V was cut back by 2 bases and J by 1 base, leaving a gap of 9 bases between them. CDR1 and CDR2, per the germline V gene, are MNHNS and SASEGT. The cysteine opens and the phenylalanine closes a CDR3 of 15 amino acids. The DNA shown is the 45-base CDR3, in frame from base 1. TCRbeta CDR3 regions were amplified from genomic DNA using the immunoSEQ Assay, a bias-controlled multiplex PCR. The study's processing was this. The number of nucleated cells in each sample was estimated by amplification of reference gene primers within the assay. To quantify the absolute abundance of each unique TCRbeta CDR3 rearrangement, sequence reads were collapsed and filtered. For each sample, productive Simpson clonality was calculated as the square root of Simpson's diversity index across productive rearrangements. This is the immuneACCESS table as TCRdb keeps it, with only in-frame sequences that have V and J called. A part of the clones is gone; compared with another copy, unresolved V genes explain less than half, and the rest is unexplained. V and J calls plus clone size are reproduced from that table; the DNA served to infer D and trimming. This sample is represented by 80,000 or so clones; about 80% of them were singletons. The ten largest clones represent approximately 5.7% of the sample.

The sample belongs to a study of blood T cell repertoires in COVID-19 (TCRdb year 2020). As for the study more broadly: The collaborator samples originated in the United States, Italy and Spain and spanned the acute and convalescent phases of COVID-19. The material from the prospective study consisted of cDNA or gDNA derived from T cells, B-cell-depleted T cells, or PBMCs. Sample metadata almost always included a de-identified subject ID, COVID-19 status, age in years and sex. Samples came from the ongoing ImmuneRACE study (first 160 participants) plus 1,254 subjects from 6 global collaborators. Subjects who had been exposed to COVID-19, were actively infected with it, or had recovered from it provided the deeply sampled blood TCRbeta repertoires that made up the dataset. HLA class I and class II types, where available, came from metadata supplied by the sample provider rather than from assay-based typing. The repertoires were released in a freely available public database meant as a resource for research on the immune response to SARS-CoV-2.

What the study reported, not specific to this receptor: The quantity of clinical and demographic metadata differed by source and by participant and was supplied without curation.

Sequencing used peripheral blood. The sequence derives from a man in his fifties or sixties with active or convalescent COVID-19. The sequence is built from TRBV6-1 and TRBJ1-5; no D gene is confidently identified. CDR3 sequence: CASSEKAGSNQPQHF. The DNA reads TGTGCCAGCAGTGAAAAGGCGGGAAGCAATCAGCCCCAGCATTTT.